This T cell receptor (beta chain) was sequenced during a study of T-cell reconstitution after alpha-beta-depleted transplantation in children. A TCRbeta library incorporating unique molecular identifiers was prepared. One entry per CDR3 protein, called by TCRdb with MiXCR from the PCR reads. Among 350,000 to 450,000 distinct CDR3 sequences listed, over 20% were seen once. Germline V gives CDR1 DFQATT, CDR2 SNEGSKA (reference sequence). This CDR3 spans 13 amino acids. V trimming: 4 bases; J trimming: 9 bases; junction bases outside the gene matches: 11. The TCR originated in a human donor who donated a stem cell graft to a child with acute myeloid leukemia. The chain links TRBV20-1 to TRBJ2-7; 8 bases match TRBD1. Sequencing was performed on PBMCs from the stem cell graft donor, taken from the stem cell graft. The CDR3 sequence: CSATGTGPLWQYF. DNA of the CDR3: TGCAGTGCTACCGGGACAGGCCCCCTGTGGCAGTACTTC.